This T cell receptor beta chain originates from a study of blood T cell repertoires in COVID-19. Study context: The samples span acute and convalescent COVID-19 from the United States, Italy and Spain. Nucleic acid was either cDNA or gDNA, and it came from T cells, B-cell-depleted T cells, or PBMCs.

Measured with immunoSEQ multiplex PCR; TCRdb has only the in-frame clones, and not every one. The sample contains 300,000 to 400,000 clones, more than 90% of which appear only once. Participants' reported clinical history set cohort assignment. This clonotype was obtained from a man aged 55 to 70 who had recovered from COVID-19. Sequenced sample: PBMCs or T cells enriched from blood (not recorded which).

The CDR3 is CASSPGTGGYEQYF. CDR3 sequence (DNA): TGTGCCAGCAGCCCCGGGACAGGAGGGTACGAGCAGTACTTC. The V gene is TRBV7-8, the J gene TRBJ2-7; 8 bases align to TRBD1. CDR1 is SGHVS, CDR2 FQNEAQ, per germline. The CDR3 has 14 residues. The ends lost 5 bases at V and 4 bases at J; junction bases unmatched: 7.